The clone carrying this T cell receptor (beta chain) was picked up many times. Its specificity is unknown. Germline V gene lookup returns CDR1 LGHDT and CDR2 YNNKEL (reference sequence). The V gene lost 4 bases and the J gene lost 3 bases, with 12 bases spanning the gap. The CDR3 has 14 residues. These data are taken from a study of human T cells and chemical hapten exposure. The overall study: Patch tests put 0.01% DPC on the upper back, read at 6 days. TCR yields per sample varied mostly from small pooled library volume differences. Study findings and constraints: Unchanged with DPC sensitization were TCRs above 1 in 1000 frequency. Patch test scores rose with PT1 expanded TCR counts, a positive correlation.

The time point here: pre-sensitization, week 0. Documented treatment: therapeutic diphenylcyclopropenone sensitization with weekly scalp DPC. Each CDR3 protein is one row after TCRdb ran MiXCR on the RACE reads. The sample yields some 360,000 distinct CDR3 sequences, 5.1% seen once. The chain links TRBV3-1 to TRBJ2-5; D may correspond to TRBD1 or TRBD2 (5 bases each). This receptor was identified in a woman in her 50s with alopecia areata. Some clones in this sample may be carry-over from other donors' samples. Specimen: whole blood, collected in connection with sensitization to the hapten diphenylcyclopropenone (DPC). CDR3 DNA: TGTGCCAGCAGCCGGGACCCAGGAGAAGAGACCCAGTACTTC. Protein product: CASSRDPGEETQYF.